One and the same sample provided the 8 T cell receptor beta chains below, sequenced in a study of immune heterogeneity within non-small cell lung tumors. A multiplex PCR containing 32 V primers and 13 J primers was used to amplify TCR beta CDR3. In TCRdb, the multiplex PCR reads were re-called with MiXCR into one record per CDR3 protein. The table records fewer than 10,000 distinct CDR3 sequences, roughly a third of them present only once. Genomic DNA from bulk tumor acted as the template, and about 600 ng was loaded per sample. Biopsies, several per primary tumor and spaced far apart, were collected during surgery. Each patient presented with untreated, newly diagnosed non-small cell lung cancer and received curative surgery. Sequencing was done on a sample of lung tumor tissue. All receptors derive from a man in his 60s with non-small cell lung cancer.

There are a few counts of this clonotype. The J gene is TRBJ2-7, the V gene TRBV5-1; the match to TRBD1 covers 10 bases. Germline values: CDR1 SGHRS, CDR2 YFSETQ. V gave up 5 bases and J gave up 4 bases; unmatched junction bases: 12. The CDR3 is 16 residues long. The CDR3 nucleotides read TGCGCCAGCAGTCCGGAGACAGGGGGCGCATTGTACGAGCAGTACTTC. Translated: CASSPETGGALYEQYF.

This clonotype has only one observation. The rearrangement links TRBV9 to TRBJ2-7, with D possibly being TRBD2 (5 bases). In germline, CDR1 is SGDLS, CDR2 YYNGEE. The CDR3 spans 13 residues. The V end was cut by 0 bases, the J end by 3 bases, with 7 bases between. CDR3: CASSVAAGYEQYF. DNA of the CDR3: TGTGCCAGCAGCGTAGCTGCGGGCTACGAGCAGTACTTC.

The chain couples TRBV6-1 to TRBJ1-3; no reliable D call. This CDR3 has 16 residues. V gave up 0 bases and J gave up 1 base, with 10 bases separating them. CDR1 is MNHNS and CDR2 is SASEGT in the germline V gene. CDR3 sequence: CASSEAIVISGNTIYF. CDR3 DNA: TGTGCCAGCAGTGAAGCTATAGTGATTTCTGGAAACACCATATATTTT.

The gene calls are TRBV19 and TRBJ2-1; a possible D gene is TRBD1 (5 bases). The CDR3 is 15 amino acids. The germline gives CDR1 LNHDA, CDR2 SQIVND (reference sequence). With 7 bases removed from V and 4 bases from J, the gap between germline ends came to 17 bases. CDR3 DNA sequence: TGTGCCAGTACCAAAACAACCGACAGTTACAATGAGCAGTTCTTC. Protein sequence: CASTKTTDSYNEQFF.

The CDR3 region is CASSRSGGEYYYGYTF. CDR3 in DNA: TGTGCCAGTAGTCGATCCGGGGGAGAGTACTACTATGGCTACACCTTC. This rearrangement joins TRBV19 to TRBJ1-2, with D maybe TRBD1 (5 bases). The CDR3 covers 16 residues. V lost 5 bases and J 3 bases, leaving 19 bases between the germline ends. CDR1 and CDR2 from the germline V gene are LNHDA and SQIVND (reference sequence).

This rearrangement joins TRBV11-3 to TRBJ2-5; the D gene is possibly TRBD2 (6 bases). The germline V gene has CDR1 SGHNT and CDR2 YENEEA. The V gene lost 6 bases and the J gene lost 5 bases, with 13 bases spanning the gap. CDR3 length: 13 residues. The CDR3 is CASSPGLRETQYF. In DNA, the CDR3 is TGTGCCAGCAGTCCGGGACTCAGGGAGACCCAGTACTTC.

J is TRBJ2-5 and V is TRBV19, with TRBD1 matching 9 bases. This CDR3 is built from 13 residues. V lost 10 bases to trimming and J lost 3 bases; unmatched junction nucleotides: 6. CDR1 LNHDA and CDR2 SQIVND come from the germline V gene (reference sequence). Written as DNA, the CDR3 is TGTGCCACCAGACGGACAGGGGAAGAGACCCAGTACTTC. This translates into CATRRTGEETQYF.

This clonotype is medium-sized (0.01 to 0.1%). The chain uses TRBV18 and TRBJ2-7; D is uncertain. V dropped 4 bases and J dropped 2 bases, with 12 bases sitting between them. The CDR3 is 14 residues long. Germline CDR1 and CDR2: KGHSH and LQKENI. CDR3 nucleotides: TGTGCCAGCTCACTAACGACTCCCCCCTACGAGCAGTACTTC. Translated: CASSLTTPPYEQYF. The entire variable domain, with the rest obtained from reference TRBV18 and TRBJ2-7, is as follows: NAGVMQNPRHLVRRRGQEARLRCSPMKGHSHVYWYRQLPEEGLKFMVYLQKENIIDESGMPKERFSAEFPKEGPSILRIQQVVRGDSAAYFCASSLTTPPYEQYFGPGTRLTVT.